This T cell receptor beta chain was captured by sequencing in a study of blood T cells in healthy people across ages. The draw of peripheral blood yielded around 9.6 milliliters from each donor. A second PCR of roughly 7 to 11 cycles used a sample-barcoded 5' primer and a J-beta primer mix. Unique molecular identifiers of 12 random nucleotides labeled each cDNA. TCRdb analysed the 5' RACE reads with MiXCR anew, one entry per CDR3 protein. The table records about 940,000 distinct CDR3 sequences, roughly 50% of them present only once. Study-wide points: Higher diversity, along with more naive CD4+ cells, distinguished long-lived donors from aged donors. Older age coincided with a roughly linear decline in TCR beta diversity per million T cells.

CDR1 SEHNR and CDR2 FQNEAQ come from the germline V gene (reference sequence). CDR3 length: 15 residues. The V end was cut by 2 bases, the J end by 1 base, with 10 bases between. Notes on this clonotype: Antigen specificity is unknown.

The chain is built from TRBV7-9 and TRBJ2-3; the D is unclear. The sequence derives from a man aged 25-40 years in good health. The sequencing input was blood. In DNA form, the CDR3 reads TGTGCCAGCAGCTTATCCGCTGATCGCACAGATACGCAGTATTTT. Its protein product is CASSLSADRTDTQYF.